The TCR beta chain under discussion was sequenced for a study of identical twins. Study-level points and caveats: High-abundance cord blood beta clonotypes had fewer insertions; memory repertoires showed none.

Each cDNA held unique molecular identifiers, and template switching gave it a universal primer site. TCRdb re-called the 5' RACE reads with MiXCR, one entry per CDR3 protein. The table includes 690,000 or so distinct CDR3 sequences, 8.6% detected once. This clonotype was counted a few times. Its antigen is currently unknown. Donors uniformly comprised healthy Caucasians. Germline V gene sequence: CDR1 LGHNA, CDR2 YNFKEQ. There are 14 residues in the CDR3. Trimming left V 4 bases short and J 7 bases short, with 14 bases between. The sample was also reused in another study, on yellow fever vaccine responses in identical twins.

The clonotype originates from a woman between 18 and 30 years old in good health. The chain joins TRBV4-2 to TRBJ1-5; tentative D call: TRBD1 (6 bases). Sequenced material: PBMCs. This CDR3 reads CASSPDPGDQPQHF. CDR3 bases: TGTGCCAGCAGCCCAGACCCAGGGGACCAGCCCCAGCATTTT.